The entry below describes one T cell receptor beta chain. Antigen unknown. The CDR3 runs 12 residues. The V end lost 5 bases, the J end lost 8 bases, and 13 bases lay between the germline ends. The germline gives CDR1 SQVTM, CDR2 ANQGSEA. This sample is part of a study of T cell responses to AZD1222 COVID-19 vaccine. Findings and limits, study-wide: Spike-specific TCR breadth and depth both grew after two AZD1222 doses. At baseline, seropositivity was found in only a handful of AZD1222 recipients. The donor group comprised mostly white British people and more females; the analysis possibly underestimated clonal diversity.

Second doses were pooled across both intervals (about 4 or about 12 weeks). Sequencing used immunoSEQ multiplex PCR; TCRdb keeps in-frame clones, though not all of them. The sample consists of about 94,000 clones, roughly 85% of them appearing once. The receptor's source is an adult who received the AZD1222 COVID-19 vaccine. The sequencing used peripheral blood, collected 28 days after the second AZD1222 dose. This rearrangement joins TRBV29-1 to TRBJ2-1; D is ambiguous. The CDR3 sequence: CSVSKGPYEQFF. CDR3 DNA: TGCAGCGTTTCCAAGGGTCCCTATGAGCAGTTCTTC.